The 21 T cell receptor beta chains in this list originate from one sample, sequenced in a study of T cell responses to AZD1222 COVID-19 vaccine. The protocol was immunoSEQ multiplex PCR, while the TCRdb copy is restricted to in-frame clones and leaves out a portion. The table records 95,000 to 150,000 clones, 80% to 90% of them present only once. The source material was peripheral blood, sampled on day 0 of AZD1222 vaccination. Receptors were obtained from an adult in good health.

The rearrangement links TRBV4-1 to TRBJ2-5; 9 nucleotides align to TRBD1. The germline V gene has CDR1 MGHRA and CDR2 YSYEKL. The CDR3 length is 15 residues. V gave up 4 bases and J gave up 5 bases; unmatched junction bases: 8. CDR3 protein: CASSPGDRDFETQYF. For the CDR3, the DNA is TGCGCCAGCAGCCCCGGGGACAGGGATTTTGAGACCCAGTACTTC.

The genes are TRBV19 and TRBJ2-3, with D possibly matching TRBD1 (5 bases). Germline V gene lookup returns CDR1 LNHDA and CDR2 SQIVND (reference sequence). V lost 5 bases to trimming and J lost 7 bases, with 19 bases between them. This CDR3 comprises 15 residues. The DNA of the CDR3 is TGTGCCAGTAGTGGGGCGTGGGATGGGCAGCATACGCAGTATTTT. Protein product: CASSGAWDGQHTQYF.

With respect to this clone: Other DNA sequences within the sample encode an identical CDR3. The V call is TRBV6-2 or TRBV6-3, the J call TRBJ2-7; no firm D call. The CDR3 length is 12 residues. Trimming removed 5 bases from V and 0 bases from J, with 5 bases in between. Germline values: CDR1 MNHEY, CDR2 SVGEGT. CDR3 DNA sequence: TGTGCCAGCAGTATTAGCTCCTACGAGCAGTACTTC. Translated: CASSISSYEQYF.

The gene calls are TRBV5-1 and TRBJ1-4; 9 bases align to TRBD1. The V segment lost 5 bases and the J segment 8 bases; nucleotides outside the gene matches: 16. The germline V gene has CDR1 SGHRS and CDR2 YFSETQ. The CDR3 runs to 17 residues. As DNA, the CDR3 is TGCGCCAGCAGTGCCGGGACAGGGTTGCCCGGCCGGGAAAAACTGTTTTTT. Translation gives CASSAGTGLPGREKLFF.

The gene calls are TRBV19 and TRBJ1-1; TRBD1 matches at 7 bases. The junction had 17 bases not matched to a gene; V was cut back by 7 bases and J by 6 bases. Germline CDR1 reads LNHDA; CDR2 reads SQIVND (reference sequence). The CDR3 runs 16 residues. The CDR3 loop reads CASIPTRTGIGAEAFF. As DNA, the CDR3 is TGTGCCAGTATCCCCACGAGGACAGGCATTGGCGCTGAAGCTTTCTTT.

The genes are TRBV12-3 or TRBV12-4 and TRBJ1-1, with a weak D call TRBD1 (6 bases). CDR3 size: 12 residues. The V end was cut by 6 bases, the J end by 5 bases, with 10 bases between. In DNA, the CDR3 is TGTGCCAGCAGCCAGGGGCAAACTGAAGCTTTCTTT. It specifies CASSQGQTEAFF.

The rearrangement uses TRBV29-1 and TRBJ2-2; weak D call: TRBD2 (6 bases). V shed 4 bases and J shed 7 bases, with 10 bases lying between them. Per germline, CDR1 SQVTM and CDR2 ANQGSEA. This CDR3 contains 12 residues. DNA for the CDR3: TGCAGCGTTGGGAGGGACGGCGGGGAGCTGTTTTTT. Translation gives CSVGRDGGELFF.

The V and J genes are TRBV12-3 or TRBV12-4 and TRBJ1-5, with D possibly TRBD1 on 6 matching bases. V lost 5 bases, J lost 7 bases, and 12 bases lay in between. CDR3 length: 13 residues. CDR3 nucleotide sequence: TGTGCCAGCAGTGGTCAGGGGTACCAGCCCCAGCATTTT. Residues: CASSGQGYQPQHF.

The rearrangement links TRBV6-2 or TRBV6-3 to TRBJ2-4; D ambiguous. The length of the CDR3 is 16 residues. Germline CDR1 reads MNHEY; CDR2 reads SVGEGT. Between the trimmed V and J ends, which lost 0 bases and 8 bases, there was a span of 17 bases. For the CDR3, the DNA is TGTGCCAGCAGTTACTCGAGGCCAGCCCCCTCTGACATTCAGTACTTC. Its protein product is CASSYSRPAPSDIQYF.

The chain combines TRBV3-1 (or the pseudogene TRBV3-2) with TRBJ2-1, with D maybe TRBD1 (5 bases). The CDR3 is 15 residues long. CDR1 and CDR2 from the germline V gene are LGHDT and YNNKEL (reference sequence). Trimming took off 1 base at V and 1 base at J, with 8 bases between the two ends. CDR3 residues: CASSQVQGSYNEQFF. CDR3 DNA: TGTGCCAGCAGCCAAGTTCAGGGTTCCTACAATGAGCAGTTCTTC.

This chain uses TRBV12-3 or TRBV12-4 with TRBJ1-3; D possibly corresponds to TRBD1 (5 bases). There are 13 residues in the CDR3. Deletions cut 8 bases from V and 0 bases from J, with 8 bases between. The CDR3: CASLQGSGNTIYF. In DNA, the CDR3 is TGTGCCAGCCTCCAGGGCTCTGGAAACACCATATATTTT.

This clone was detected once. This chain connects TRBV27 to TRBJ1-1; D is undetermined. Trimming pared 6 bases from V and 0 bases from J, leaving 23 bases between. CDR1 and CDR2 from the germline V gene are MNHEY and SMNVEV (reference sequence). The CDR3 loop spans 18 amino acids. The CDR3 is CASSSQISRETMNTEAFF. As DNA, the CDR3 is TGTGCCAGCAGCTCCCAGATTTCGCGGGAGACCATGAACACTGAAGCTTTCTTT.

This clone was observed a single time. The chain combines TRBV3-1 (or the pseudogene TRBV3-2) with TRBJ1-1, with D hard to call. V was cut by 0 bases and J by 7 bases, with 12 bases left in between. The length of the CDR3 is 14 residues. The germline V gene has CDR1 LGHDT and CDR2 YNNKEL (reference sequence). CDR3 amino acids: CASSQDGPGGEAFF. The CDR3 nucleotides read TGTGCCAGCAGCCAAGACGGGCCAGGCGGTGAAGCTTTCTTT.

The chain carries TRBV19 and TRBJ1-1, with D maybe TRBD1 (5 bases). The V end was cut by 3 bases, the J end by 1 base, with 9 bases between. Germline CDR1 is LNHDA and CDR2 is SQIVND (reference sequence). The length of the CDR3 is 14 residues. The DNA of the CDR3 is TGTGCCAGTAGTATGGGGGGACGGAACACTGAAGCTTTCTTT. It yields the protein CASSMGGRNTEAFF. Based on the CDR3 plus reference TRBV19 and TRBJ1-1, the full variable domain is DGGITQSPKYLFRKEGQNVTLSCEQNLNHDAMYWYRQDPGQGLRLIYYSQIVNDFQKGDIAEGYSVSREKKESFPLTVTSAQKNPTAFYLCASSMGGRNTEAFFGQGTRLTVV.

The CDR3 is CASSLTVELEQYF. CDR3 bases: TGTGCCAGCAGCTTGACGGTGGAACTTGAGCAGTACTTC. The chain carries TRBV7-3 and TRBJ2-7; D unresolved. The CDR3 loop spans 13 amino acids. V lost 3 bases, J lost 7 bases, and 13 bases lay in between. Germline values: CDR1 SGHTA, CDR2 FQGTGA. Complete variable domain (other parts from reference TRBV7-3 and TRBJ2-7): GAGVSQTPSNKVTEKGKYVELRCDPISGHTALYWYRQSLGQGPEFLIYFQGTGAADDSGLPNDRFFAVRPEGSVSTLKIQRTERGDSAVYLCASSLTVELEQYFGPGTRLTVT.

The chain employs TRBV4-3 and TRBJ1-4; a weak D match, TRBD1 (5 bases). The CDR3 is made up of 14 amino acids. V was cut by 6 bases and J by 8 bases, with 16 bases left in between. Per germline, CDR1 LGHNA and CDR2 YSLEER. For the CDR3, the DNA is TGCGCCAGCAGTATGGGAAGGGGTGGAGAAAAACTGTTTTTT. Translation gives CASSMGRGGEKLFF.

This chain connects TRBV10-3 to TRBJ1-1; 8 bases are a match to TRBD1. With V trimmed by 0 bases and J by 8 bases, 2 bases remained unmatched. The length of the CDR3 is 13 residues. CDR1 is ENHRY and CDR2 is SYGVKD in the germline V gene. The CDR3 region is CAISESGDREAFF. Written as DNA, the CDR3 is TGTGCCATCAGTGAGTCGGGGGACAGGGAAGCTTTCTTT.

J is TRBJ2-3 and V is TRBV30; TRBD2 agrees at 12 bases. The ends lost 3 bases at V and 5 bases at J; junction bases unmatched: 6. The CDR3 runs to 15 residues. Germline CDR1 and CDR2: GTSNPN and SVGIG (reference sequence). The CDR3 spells CAWSGGTSGLDTQYF. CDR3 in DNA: TGTGCCTGGAGCGGAGGGACTAGCGGGCTAGATACGCAGTATTTT.

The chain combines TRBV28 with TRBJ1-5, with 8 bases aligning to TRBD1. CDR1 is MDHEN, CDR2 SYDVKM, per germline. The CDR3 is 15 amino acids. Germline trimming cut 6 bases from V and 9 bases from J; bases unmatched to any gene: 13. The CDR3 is CASSDQDRDEGPQHF. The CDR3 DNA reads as TGTGCCAGCAGCGACCAGGACAGGGATGAGGGGCCCCAGCATTTT. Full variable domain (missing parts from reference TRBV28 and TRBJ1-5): DVKVTQSSRYLVKRTGEKVFLECVQDMDHENMFWYRQDPGLGLRLIYFSYDVKMKEKGDIPEGYSVSREKKERFSLILESASTNQTSMYLCASSDQDRDEGPQHFGDGTRLSIL.

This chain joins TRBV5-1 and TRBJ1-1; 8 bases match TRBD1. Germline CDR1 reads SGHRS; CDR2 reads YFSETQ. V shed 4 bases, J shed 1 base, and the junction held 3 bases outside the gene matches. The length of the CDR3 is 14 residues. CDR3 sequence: CASSPGQENTEAFF. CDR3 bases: TGCGCCAGCAGCCCGGGACAGGAGAACACTGAAGCTTTCTTT.

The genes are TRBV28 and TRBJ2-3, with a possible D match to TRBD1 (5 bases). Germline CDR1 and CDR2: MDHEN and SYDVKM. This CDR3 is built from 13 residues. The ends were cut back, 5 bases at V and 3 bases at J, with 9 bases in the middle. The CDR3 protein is CASSDRTTDTQYF. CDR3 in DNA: TGTGCCAGCAGTGACAGAACGACAGATACGCAGTATTTT. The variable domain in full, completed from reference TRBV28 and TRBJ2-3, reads DVKVTQSSRYLVKRTGEKVFLECVQDMDHENMFWYRQDPGLGLRLIYFSYDVKMKEKGDIPEGYSVSREKKERFSLILESASTNQTSMYLCASSDRTTDTQYFGPGTRLTVL.